The clone carrying this TCR beta chain was counted a single time. In the original workflow: Nucleated cell number was recorded as an estimate derived from reference gene primer amplification. Data came from immunoSEQ multiplex PCR; TCRdb stores just in-frame clones and leaves some out. V, J and clone size reflect that table, while D and trimming were determined from the DNA. The sample carries a few hundred thousand clones, 88% recorded once. The sample comes from a study of blood T cell repertoires in COVID-19. Across the whole study: From the United States, Italy and Spain came samples of acute and convalescent COVID-19. T cells, B-cell-depleted T cells, or PBMCs supplied cDNA or gDNA.

The CDR3 is 15 residues long. Germline values: CDR1 LGHNA, CDR2 YNFKEQ. The V end was cut by 2 bases, the J end by 0 bases, with 10 bases between. This chain uses TRBV4-2 with TRBJ1-1; D possibly corresponds to TRBD1 (6 bases). The receptor was isolated from a woman between 25 and 40 years old who had recovered from COVID-19. Material for sequencing was peripheral blood. The CDR3 DNA follows: TGTGCCAGCAGCCAAATACAGGGAATGAACACTGAAGCTTTCTTT. Protein product: CASSQIQGMNTEAFF.